A few counts support the clone carrying this TCR beta chain. The antigen remains undetermined. These data belong to a study of T-cell memory formation after mild COVID-19. Study context: TCR clustering was largely donor specific. Study observations and caveats: For second-wave clones that peaked at day 37, SARS-CoV-2 specificity went unverified. Balance between CD4 and CD8 was seen in clones contracting day 15 to 85, and a CD4+ lean was seen in later expanders.

Trimming removed 0 bases from V and 11 bases from J, with 5 bases in between. The CDR3 length is 11 residues. Germline assignment: CDR1 MNHEY and CDR2 SVGAGI. MiXCR, run by TCRdb on the 5' RACE reads, gives a single entry per CDR3 protein. This table has about 360,000 distinct CDR3 sequences, around 15% appearing once. The chain joins TRBV6-5 to TRBJ1-5; D call uncertain. Sample: PBMCs or a T cell subset sorted from them (not recorded which). The receptor was derived from a man between 18 and 29 years old who had mild COVID-19 (a few samples of this study predate the infection). Cell type and time point are not known. This CDR3 reads CASSYSFAQHF. The CDR3 nucleotides read TGTGCCAGCAGTTACTCTTTCGCCCAGCATTTT.